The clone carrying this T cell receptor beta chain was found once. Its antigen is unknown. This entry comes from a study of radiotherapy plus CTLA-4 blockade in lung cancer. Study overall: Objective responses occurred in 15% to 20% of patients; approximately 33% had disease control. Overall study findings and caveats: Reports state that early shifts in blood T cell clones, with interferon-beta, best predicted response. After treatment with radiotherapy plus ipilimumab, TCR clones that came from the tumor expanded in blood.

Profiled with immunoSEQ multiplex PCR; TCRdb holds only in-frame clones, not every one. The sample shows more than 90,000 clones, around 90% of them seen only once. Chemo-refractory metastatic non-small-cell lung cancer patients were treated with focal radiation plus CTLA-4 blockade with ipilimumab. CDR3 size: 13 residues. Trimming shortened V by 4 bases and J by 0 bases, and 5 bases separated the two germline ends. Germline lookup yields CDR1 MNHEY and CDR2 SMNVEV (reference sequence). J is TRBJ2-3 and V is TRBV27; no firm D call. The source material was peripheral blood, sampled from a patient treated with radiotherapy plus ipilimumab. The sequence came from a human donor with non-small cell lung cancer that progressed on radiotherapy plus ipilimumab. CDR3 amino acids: CASSSPSTDTQYF. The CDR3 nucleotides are TGTGCCAGCAGTTCTCCTAGCACAGATACGCAGTATTTT.